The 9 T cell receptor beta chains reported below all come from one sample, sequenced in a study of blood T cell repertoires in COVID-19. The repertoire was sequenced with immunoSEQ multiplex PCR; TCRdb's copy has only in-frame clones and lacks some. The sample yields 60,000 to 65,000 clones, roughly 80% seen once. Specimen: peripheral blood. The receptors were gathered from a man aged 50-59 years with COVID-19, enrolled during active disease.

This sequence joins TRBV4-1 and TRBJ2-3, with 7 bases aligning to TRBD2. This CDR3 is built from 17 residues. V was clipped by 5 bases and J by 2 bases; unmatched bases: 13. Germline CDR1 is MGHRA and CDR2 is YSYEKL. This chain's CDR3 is CASSSFPREGITDTQYF. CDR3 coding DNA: TGCGCCAGCAGCTCATTCCCGAGGGAGGGAATCACAGATACGCAGTATTTT.

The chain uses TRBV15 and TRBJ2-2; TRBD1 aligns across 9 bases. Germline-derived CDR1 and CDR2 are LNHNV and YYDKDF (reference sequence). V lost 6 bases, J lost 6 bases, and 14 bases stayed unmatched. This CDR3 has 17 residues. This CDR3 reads CATRHFPGQGVSGELFF. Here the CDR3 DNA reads TGTGCCACCAGGCATTTTCCGGGACAGGGAGTTTCCGGGGAGCTGTTTTTT.

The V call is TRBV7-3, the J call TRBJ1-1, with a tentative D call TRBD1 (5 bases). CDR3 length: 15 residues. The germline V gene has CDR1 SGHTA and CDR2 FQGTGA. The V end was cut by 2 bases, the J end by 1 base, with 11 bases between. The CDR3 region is CASSLQGMPNTEAFF. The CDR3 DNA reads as TGTGCCAGCAGCTTACAGGGTATGCCGAACACTGAAGCTTTCTTT.

The CDR3 spells CASSSSRGGDGNTIYF. Here the CDR3 DNA reads TGTGCCAGCAGCTCCTCCCGGGGGGGCGATGGAAACACCATATATTTT. The chain uses TRBV11-2 and TRBJ1-3; D might be TRBD1 (6 bases). Between the trimmed V and J ends, which lost 4 bases and 3 bases, there was a span of 16 bases. Germline V gene data show CDR1 as SGHAT and CDR2 as FQNNGV. CDR3 size: 16 residues. Looking up the rest from reference TRBV11-2 and TRBJ1-3 gives the full variable domain: EAGVAQSPRYKIIEKRQSVAFWCNPISGHATLYWYQQILGQGPKLLIQFQNNGVVDDSQLPKDRFSAERLKGVDSTLKIQPAKLEDSAVYLCASSSSRGGDGNTIYFGEGSWLTVV.

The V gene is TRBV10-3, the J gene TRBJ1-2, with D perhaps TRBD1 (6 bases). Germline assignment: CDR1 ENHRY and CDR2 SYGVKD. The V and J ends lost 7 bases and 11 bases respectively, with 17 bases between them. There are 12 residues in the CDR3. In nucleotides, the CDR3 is TGTGCCATCACCCGGAACCGGGACAAGTACACCTTC. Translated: CAITRNRDKYTF.

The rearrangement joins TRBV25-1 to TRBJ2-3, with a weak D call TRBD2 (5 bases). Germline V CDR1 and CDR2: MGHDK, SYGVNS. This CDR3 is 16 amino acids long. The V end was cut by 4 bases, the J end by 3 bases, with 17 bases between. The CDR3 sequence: CASSGALGLETDTQYF. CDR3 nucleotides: TGTGCCAGCAGTGGGGCACTAGGATTGGAAACAGATACGCAGTATTTT.

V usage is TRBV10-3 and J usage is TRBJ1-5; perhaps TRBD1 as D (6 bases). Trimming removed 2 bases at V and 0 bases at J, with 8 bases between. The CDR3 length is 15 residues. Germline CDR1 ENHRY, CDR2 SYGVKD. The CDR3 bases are TGTGCCATCAGTGAGACAGGGAGTAGCAATCAGCCCCAGCATTTT. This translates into CAISETGSSNQPQHF.

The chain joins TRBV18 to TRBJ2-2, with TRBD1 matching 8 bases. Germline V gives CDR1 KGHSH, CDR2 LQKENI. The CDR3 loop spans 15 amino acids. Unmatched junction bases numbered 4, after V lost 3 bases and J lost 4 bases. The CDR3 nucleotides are TGTGCCAGCTCACCGGGACAGGCCCTCACCGGGGAGCTGTTTTTT. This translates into CASSPGQALTGELFF.

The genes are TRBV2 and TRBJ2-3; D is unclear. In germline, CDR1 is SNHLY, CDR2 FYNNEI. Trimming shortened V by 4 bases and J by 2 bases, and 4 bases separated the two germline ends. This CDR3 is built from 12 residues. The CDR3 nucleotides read TGTGCCAGCAGTGGAGACACAGATACGCAGTATTTT. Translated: CASSGDTDTQYF.